These 2 T cell receptor beta chains were all obtained from the same sample, sequenced in a study of cytomegalovirus exposure and HLA in healthy donors. Primers: 60 Vbeta forward and 13 Jbeta reverse. The data were produced by immunoSEQ multiplex PCR, yet TCRdb's version contains in-frame clones alone and is incomplete. The sample contains some 150,000 clones, roughly four fifths of which appear only once. The sample taken for sequencing was PBMCs. The receptor source for this set is a female donor in good health and CMV-seronegative.

This chain links TRBV5-1 with TRBJ1-5, with D unclear. V was cut by 4 bases and J by 4 bases, with 6 bases left in between. The CDR3 has 12 residues. Germline V CDR1 and CDR2: SGHRS, YFSETQ. This chain's CDR3 is CASSTQNQPQHF. Here the CDR3 DNA reads TGCGCCAGCAGCACCCAGAATCAGCCCCAGCATTTT.

The chain joins TRBV5-1 to TRBJ1-1, with 7 bases that match TRBD1. From germline, CDR1 is SGHRS and CDR2 YFSETQ. V lost 1 base and J lost 1; bases outside the gene matches: 4. The CDR3 has 15 residues. The CDR3 DNA follows: TGCGCCAGCAGCTTGAACAGGGGTCGGAACACTGAAGCTTTCTTT. Translation gives CASSLNRGRNTEAFF.